The source of this TCR beta chain is a study of T cell responses to AZD1222 COVID-19 vaccine. As for the study in general: Researchers grouped second doses given at about 4 or about 12 weeks into one pool.

This CDR3 contains 16 residues. With 4 bases removed from V and 1 base from J, the gap between germline ends came to 16 bases. Germline V gives CDR1 MRHNA, CDR2 SNTAGT. This clone was counted only a few times. What it binds is not known. Method: immunoSEQ multiplex PCR; TCRdb's copy keeps in-frame clones and lacks some. Counted here are 90,000 to 95,000 clones, 85% to 90% occurring once; the ten biggest clones make up more than 8.5%. General study points: Donors, mostly white British, included more females; clonal diversity was possibly underestimated. Spike regions recognized by vaccine-associated CD4 TCRs spanned the protein, led by 160-218 and 743-854.

This material consisted of peripheral blood, taken on day 0 of AZD1222 vaccination. The receptor was derived from an adult in good health. This rearrangement joins TRBV6-4 to TRBJ1-1; perhaps TRBD1 as D (6 bases). The CDR3 coding sequence is TGTGCCAGCAGTGTTCGGGGGGCTATGTCGAACACTGAAGCTTTCTTT. Translated, it gives CASSVRGAMSNTEAFF.